Presented here are 22 T cell receptor beta chains from one specimen sequenced in a study of blood T cell repertoires in COVID-19. The repertoire was sequenced with immunoSEQ multiplex PCR; TCRdb's copy has only in-frame clones and lacks some. This sample yields about 250,000 clones, of which roughly 89% are seen a single time; more than 1.5% belongs to the top ten. Sequencing was performed on peripheral blood. The receptors were gathered from a woman in her thirties or forties who had recovered from COVID-19.

The chain recombines TRBV12-5 with TRBJ1-2; TRBD1 aligns across 9 bases. With 5 bases clipped from V and 0 bases from J, the junction kept 7 bases outside the gene matches. CDR1 is LGHNT and CDR2 is FRNRAP in the germline V gene. This CDR3 has 16 residues. For the CDR3, the DNA is TGTGCTAGTGGTGCTGACAGGGGGTCACCTAACTATGGCTACACCTTC. Translating gives CASGADRGSPNYGYTF.

This chain uses TRBV27 with TRBJ2-1; 10 bases are shared with TRBD2. Per the germline V gene, CDR1 is MNHEY and CDR2 is SMNVEV (reference sequence). The CDR3 is 14 amino acids. Unmatched junction bases numbered 5, after V lost 10 bases and J lost 2 bases. This chain's CDR3 is CATRGLAAYNEQFF. Written as DNA, the CDR3 is TGTGCCACCCGCGGACTAGCGGCCTACAATGAGCAGTTCTTC.

The CDR3 DNA reads as TGTGCCAGCAGCTTCCCGGGACACTCGTACGAGCAGTACTTC. Its translation: CASSFPGHSYEQYF. The V gene is TRBV7-6, the J gene TRBJ2-7; perhaps TRBD1 as D (6 bases). The CDR3 length is 14 residues. Trimming took 3 bases from V and 4 from J, leaving 13 bases between them. Per germline, CDR1 SGHVS and CDR2 FNYEAQ.

The chain employs TRBV7-2 and TRBJ1-2; no definite D call. CDR3 length: 15 amino acids. V shed 4 bases and J shed 3 bases, with 15 bases lying between them. CDR1 is SGHTA and CDR2 is FQGNSA in the germline V gene. The CDR3 region is CASSSYRTRDYGYTF. The CDR3 DNA is TGTGCCAGCAGCTCGTACCGGACGAGGGACTATGGCTACACCTTC.

This chain links TRBV13 with TRBJ2-1; the D gene is possibly TRBD1 (5 bases). The germline CDR1 and CDR2 sequences are PRHDT and FYEKMQ (reference sequence). Trimming left V 3 bases short and J 9 bases short, with 15 bases between. CDR3 length: 14 residues. The CDR3 bases are TGTGCCAGCAGCTTCCCGGCGGACACGGGTGAGCAGTTCTTC. Translated: CASSFPADTGEQFF.

The sample holds many counts of this clone. V is TRBV13 and J is TRBJ1-4; no definite D call. Germline V gives CDR1 PRHDT, CDR2 FYEKMQ (reference sequence). V was pared by 0 bases and J by 6 bases, with 8 bases between. This CDR3 contains 14 residues. CDR3 nucleotide sequence: TGTGCCAGCAGCTTAGGGACCCTAGATGAAAAACTGTTTTTT. Translation: CASSLGTLDEKLFF.

The chain joins TRBV19 to TRBJ2-3; TRBD1 agrees at 7 bases. Germline CDR1 reads LNHDA; CDR2 reads SQIVND (reference sequence). This CDR3 spans 15 amino acids. J gave up 4 bases and V 6 bases, and 10 bases lay outside the gene matches. CDR3 bases: TGTGCCAGTAGACCCAGACAGGGAAGGGCAGATACGCAGTATTTT. It translates to CASRPRQGRADTQYF.

V gene TRBV7-2 combines with J gene TRBJ2-3; possibly TRBD2 for D (6 bases). This CDR3 region has 14 residues. Germline V gene lookup returns CDR1 SGHTA and CDR2 FQGNSA. Trimming took 1 base from V and 6 from J, leaving 11 bases between them. The CDR3 DNA is TGTGCCAGCAGCTTAGTTCCTAGCGTGGATACGCAGTATTTT. Protein product: CASSLVPSVDTQYF.

The table lists this clone with a few counts. The J gene is TRBJ1-1, the V gene TRBV28; D is possibly TRBD1 (5 bases). Trimming left V 8 bases short and J 1 base short, with 14 bases between. Germline V gene data show CDR1 as MDHEN and CDR2 as SYDVKM. This CDR3 has 14 amino acids. DNA for the CDR3: TGTGCCAGCGGTGGCGGACAACCGAACACTGAAGCTTTCTTT. This gives the protein CASGGGQPNTEAFF.

In its sample, this clone was seen a few times. This chain uses TRBV4-1 with TRBJ1-5; 7 bases align to TRBD1. This CDR3 contains 15 residues. With V trimmed by 7 bases and J by 2 bases, 8 bases remained unmatched. Germline V gene lookup returns CDR1 MGHRA and CDR2 YSYEKL. The CDR3 is CASTLETGGNQPQHF. CDR3 nucleotide sequence: TGCGCCAGCACCCTCGAAACAGGGGGCAATCAGCCCCAGCATTTT.

CDR3 amino acids: CASRRRQVRQPQHF. DNA of the CDR3: TGTGCCAGCAGACGTCGACAGGTTCGTCAGCCCCAGCATTTT. The V call is TRBV28, the J call TRBJ1-5, with a possible D match to TRBD1 (6 bases). CDR1 is MDHEN, CDR2 SYDVKM, per germline. Trimming took 6 bases from V and 6 from J, leaving 15 bases between them. This CDR3 spans 14 amino acids.

The V gene is TRBV7-9, the J gene TRBJ1-1; 7 bases are a match to TRBD1. Per germline, CDR1 SEHNR and CDR2 FQNEAQ (reference sequence). V was clipped by 8 bases and J by 1 base; unmatched bases: 4. This CDR3 contains 13 residues. CDR3 nucleotide sequence: TGTGCCAGCGCCCGACAGGGGAACACTGAAGCTTTCTTT. As protein: CASARQGNTEAFF. The variable domain in full, with the rest retrieved from reference TRBV7-9 and TRBJ1-1, is DTGVSQNPRHKITKRGQNVTFRCDPISEHNRLYWYRQTLGQGPEFLTYFQNEAQLEKSRLLSDRFSAERPKGSFSTLEIQRTEQGDSAMYLCASARQGNTEAFFGQGTRLTVV.

In DNA form, the CDR3 reads TGTGCCACCAGCTTGTGGACAGGGGGCGCCGATGGCTACACCTTC. Residues: CATSLWTGGADGYTF. The rearrangement links TRBV15 to TRBJ1-2; 11 nucleotides align to TRBD1. Germline CDR1 reads LNHNV; CDR2 reads YYDKDF (reference sequence). The CDR3 spans 15 residues. Germline trimming cut 5 bases from V and 6 bases from J; bases unmatched to any gene: 8.

The chain is built from TRBV30 and TRBJ2-1; 9 positions agree with TRBD1. Germline CDR1 GTSNPN, CDR2 SVGIG (reference sequence). CDR3 length equals 15 residues. The trim removed 3 bases at V and 5 bases at J, leaving 8 bases unmatched. The CDR3 here is CAWRVTGGSHNEQFF. The CDR3 nucleotides read TGTGCCTGGAGAGTCACAGGGGGCAGCCACAATGAGCAGTTCTTC. The complete variable domain, with remaining parts taken from reference TRBV30 and TRBJ2-1, reads SQTIHQWPATLVQPVGSPLSLECTVEGTSNPNLYWYRQAAGRGLQLLFYSVGIGQISSEVPQNLSASRPQDRQFILSSKKLLLSDSGFYLCAWRVTGGSHNEQFFGPGTRLTVL.

The chain couples TRBV7-2 to TRBJ1-5; 8 bases map to TRBD1. The CDR3 runs 15 residues. Germline loops: CDR1 SGHTA, CDR2 FQGNSA. The ends lost 2 bases at V and 4 bases at J; junction bases unmatched: 4. For the CDR3, the DNA is TGTGCCAGCAGCTTAACAGGGGGGAAAAATCAGCCCCAGCATTTT. As protein: CASSLTGGKNQPQHF. Full variable domain (missing parts from reference TRBV7-2 and TRBJ1-5): GAGVSQSPSNKVTEKGKDVELRCDPISGHTALYWYRQSLGQGLEFLIYFQGNSAPDKSGLPSDRFSAERTGGSVSTLTIQRTQQEDSAVYLCASSLTGGKNQPQHFGDGTRLSIL.

V usage is TRBV19 and J usage is TRBJ2-3; 11 bases align to TRBD2. The V gene's germline CDR1 is LNHDA and CDR2 SQIVND (reference sequence). V lost 5 bases to trimming and J lost 0 bases; unmatched junction nucleotides: 4. This CDR3 contains 16 residues. CDR3 nucleotides: TGTGCCAGTAGTTTAGCGGGGGGGCTTAGCACAGATACGCAGTATTTT. The encoded protein is CASSLAGGLSTDTQYF.

The DNA of the CDR3 is TGTGCCAGCAGTTACTCGGAGGGGGCGCCGTATGGCTACACCTTC. Amino acids: CASSYSEGAPYGYTF. V and J are TRBV6-6 and TRBJ1-2, with 7 positions matching TRBD1. V dropped 0 bases and J dropped 5; count of bases not matched to a gene: 6. The CDR3 contains 15 residues. Germline CDR1 and CDR2: MNHNY and SVGAGI (reference sequence).

The rearrangement joins TRBV5-1 to TRBJ1-2, with a possible D match to TRBD1 (6 bases). Between the trimmed V and J ends, which lost 4 bases and 4 bases, there was a span of 17 bases. The germline V gene has CDR1 SGHRS and CDR2 YFSETQ. The CDR3 covers 15 residues. CDR3 in DNA: TGCGCCAGCAGCCCAACGGGGGGCAGCGGCTATGGCTACACCTTC. Translating it yields CASSPTGGSGYGYTF.

This chain connects TRBV19 to TRBJ1-1; D ambiguous. CDR3 length equals 14 residues. The V end was cut by 5 bases, the J end by 1 base, with 11 bases between. CDR1 and CDR2 from the germline V gene are LNHDA and SQIVND (reference sequence). This CDR3 is CASSVWEANTEAFF. For the CDR3, the DNA is TGTGCCAGTAGTGTTTGGGAGGCGAACACTGAAGCTTTCTTT.

V is TRBV28 and J is TRBJ1-5, with D perhaps TRBD1 (5 bases). V was cut by 7 bases and J by 7 bases, with 11 bases left in between. This CDR3 comprises 12 residues. CDR1 and CDR2 (germline): MDHEN, SYDVKM. The CDR3 loop reads CASTEDMQPQHF. CDR3 nucleotide sequence: TGTGCCAGCACCGAGGACATGCAGCCCCAGCATTTT. The full variable domain, in which reference TRBV28 and TRBJ1-5 provide the parts outside the CDR3, is DVKVTQSSRYLVKRTGEKVFLECVQDMDHENMFWYRQDPGLGLRLIYFSYDVKMKEKGDIPEGYSVSREKKERFSLILESASTNQTSMYLCASTEDMQPQHFGDGTRLSIL.

The rearrangement joins TRBV5-1 to TRBJ1-1; no definite D call. This CDR3 contains 13 residues. In germline, CDR1 is SGHRS, CDR2 YFSETQ. V was clipped by 7 bases and J by 5 bases, with 15 bases between them. The CDR3 spells CASRAVLETEAFF. As DNA, the CDR3 is TGCGCCAGCCGCGCGGTCCTAGAAACTGAAGCTTTCTTT.

The chain links TRBV15 to TRBJ2-2, with 7 bases aligning to TRBD1. The CDR3 length is 15 residues. The germline CDR1 and CDR2 sequences are LNHNV and YYDKDF (reference sequence). Unmatched junction bases numbered 8, after V lost 1 base and J lost 9 bases. CDR3 DNA sequence: TGTGCCACCAGCAGAGGACAGGGCGAGTATAGGGAGCTGTTTTTT. Protein sequence: CATSRGQGEYRELFF.